This paragraph reports one T cell receptor (beta chain). Its antigen is still unknown. V dropped 2 bases and J dropped 1 base, with 8 bases sitting between them. The CDR3 contains 14 residues. Looked up from germline, CDR1 is LGHNA and CDR2 is YNFKEQ. Through a sample-barcoded 5' primer and a J-beta primer mix, a second PCR was run for roughly 7 to 12 cycles. TCRdb fed the 5' RACE reads into MiXCR, producing one record per CDR3 protein. Among 550,000 to 600,000 distinct CDR3 sequences listed, approximately 30% were seen once. Each donor was a healthy Caucasian individual from Russia, aged roughly 6 to 95. This specimen comes from a study of blood T cells in healthy people across ages. Study-wide results and caveats: Those diversity estimates obtained from one million T cells were thought to be underestimates. Versus aged donors, long-lived donors had higher diversity and more naive CD4+ cells.

This chain uses TRBV4-2 with TRBJ1-1, with D tentatively TRBD1 (5 bases). The clonotype originates from a woman in her seventies in good health. Sequenced input: blood. The CDR3 DNA reads as TGTGCCAGCAGCCAAAACGGGGCGAACACTGAAGCTTTCTTT. Its protein is CASSQNGANTEAFF.